These T cell receptor beta chains were read from a single sample in a study of cytomegalovirus exposure and HLA in healthy donors. Assay used: immunoSEQ multiplex PCR; TCRdb lists only in-frame clones, some missing. Here the sample spans roughly 170,000 clones, just under 80% being singletons. The sample was PBMCs. These receptors all stem from a man aged 25-40 years in good health and CMV-seronegative. Both conserved end residues are part of each CDR3. A D gene is named only where the DNA matches it firmly. Only part of the rows carry a size: once, few, many, or a class if the clone is expanded.

D,V,J,size,length,DNA,CDR3
NA,TRBV7-9,TRBJ1-2,NA,12,TGTGCCAGCAGCTTAGGCGGGTTTGGCTACACCTTC,CASSLGGFGYTF
TRBD2,TRBV5-1,TRBJ2-2,once,15,TGCGCCAGCGGGACTAGCGCATTTTACACCGGGGAGCTGTTTTTT,CASGTSAFYTGELFF
NA,TRBV11-3,TRBJ1-3,NA,13,TGTGCCAGCAGCTTAAACTCCGGAAACACCATATATTTT,CASSLNSGNTIYF
NA,TRBV6-5,TRBJ1-1,NA,14,TGTGCCAGCACCTCAAAGCAGGCAAACACTGAAGCTTTCTTT,CASTSKQANTEAFF
TRBD1,TRBV7-2,TRBJ2-7,few,15,TGTGCCAGCAGCTTAGGGACAGGGAGCTCCTACGAGCAGTACTTC,CASSLGTGSSYEQYF
NA,TRBV18,TRBJ2-6,NA,18,TGTGCCAGCTCACCACCGGGCACGCTTTCCTCTGGGGCCAACGTCCTGACTTTC,CASSPPGTLSSGANVLTF
TRBD1,TRBV9,TRBJ2-1,NA,14,TGTGCCAGCAGCCCCCGGACAGGGATCAATGAGCAGTTCTTC,CASSPRTGINEQFF
NA,TRBV25-1,TRBJ1-5,NA,14,TGTGCCAGCAGTGATCGACAGCTCAATCAGCCCCAGCATTTT,CASSDRQLNQPQHF
NA,TRBV4-2,TRBJ2-7,NA,17,TGTGCCAGCAGCCAAAGGACGGGATGGCAGCTCCCTTACGAGCAGTACTTC,CASSQRTGWQLPYEQYF
NA,TRBV9,TRBJ2-2,few,14,TGTGCCAGCAGCGTCGTAGCAAATGCCGGGGAGCTGTTTTTT,CASSVVANAGELFF
NA,TRBV7-3,TRBJ2-1,NA,14,TGTGCCAGCAGCTTAAATTCGGTCTACAATGAGCAGTTCTTC,CASSLNSVYNEQFF
NA,TRBV10-1,TRBJ1-5,NA,15,TGCGCCAGCAGTGATAGTACCCAGGGTCATCAGCCCCAGCATTTT,CASSDSTQGHQPQHF
NA,TRBV9,TRBJ1-4,NA,15,TGTGCCAGCAGCGTCAAAGGGGTCCCTAATGAAAAACTGTTTTTT,CASSVKGVPNEKLFF
NA,TRBV30,TRBJ1-1,NA,13,TGTGCCTGGAGTCGGGGGGTTGGTACTGAAGCTTTCTTT,CAWSRGVGTEAFF
TRBD1,TRBV4-1,TRBJ1-6,NA,16,TGCGCCAGCAGCCAAGTGTGGGGACAGGATAATTCACCCCTCCACTTT,CASSQVWGQDNSPLHF
NA,TRBV27,TRBJ2-7,NA,15,TGTGCCAGGGCGGGACAGCCACCAACCTCCTACGAGCAGTACTTC,CARAGQPPTSYEQYF
TRBD1,TRBV10-3,TRBJ2-7,NA,14,TGTGCCATCACCCCCGACAGGGTTCGGTACGAGCAGTACTTC,CAITPDRVRYEQYF
NA,TRBV6-1,TRBJ2-3,NA,14,TGTGCCAGCAGTCTCGGCGGAAGCACAGATACGCAGTATTTT,CASSLGGSTDTQYF